This T cell receptor beta chain emerged from a study of T cells in Graves' hyperthyroidism and ophthalmopathy. Study as a whole: Sampling of peripheral blood happened at initial diagnosis, prior to any treatment.

Template material for amplifying TCR beta CDR3 regions consisted of RNA transcripts. HTBI primers were the set used in a first-round RT-PCR of the TCR CDR3. MiXCR was run by TCRdb on the multiplex PCR reads, yielding one entry per CDR3 protein. The table records 500,000 to 650,000 distinct CDR3 sequences, approximately 15% of them present only once. The table lists this clonotype with many counts. Its specificity is not known. V was shortened by 6 bases and J by 1 base, with 15 bases between the two germline ends. The CDR3 spans 15 residues. Germline V gene sequence: CDR1 MDHEN, CDR2 SYDVKM. Overall study results and limits: Most clonotypes expanded in the thyroid (above 0.001) were also present in blood.

This TCR came from a woman between 45 and 60 years old with Graves' ophthalmopathy. The rearrangement joins TRBV28 to TRBJ1-1, with a possible D match to TRBD1 (5 bases). Sequencing input: blood. Here the CDR3 reads CASSVRGVGNTEAFF. The CDR3 DNA sequence: TGTGCCAGCAGCGTTAGGGGTGTGGGGAACACTGAAGCTTTCTTT.